The next 24 T cell receptor beta chains were all read from a single sample in a study of cytomegalovirus exposure and HLA in healthy donors (dated by TCRdb to about 2017). Library construction relied on the immunoSEQ multiplex PCR assay. A mixture of 60 forward primers for TCR Vbeta segments and 13 reverse primers for TCR Jbeta segments was used in the multiplex PCR. TCRdb stores this immuneACCESS table with in-frame sequences only. Part of the clones is absent; in the studies checked, under half of the shortfall reflects unresolved V genes, and no reason is known for the rest. Across this sample there are 150,000 to 160,000 clones, with approximately 79% seen only once. The top ten clonotypes cover about 6.4% of the sample. Material: PBMCs. These receptors came from a woman in her forties or fifties in good health and CMV-seropositive.

This sequence joins TRBV6-5 and TRBJ1-1; 10 bases align to TRBD1. CDR3 size: 15 residues. V shed 7 bases, J shed 4 bases, and the junction held 9 bases outside the gene matches. Germline assignment: CDR1 MNHEY and CDR2 SVGAGI. The CDR3 reads CASTAGQGLGTEAFF. CDR3 DNA sequence: TGTGCCAGCACCGCGGGACAGGGGTTAGGCACTGAAGCTTTCTTT.

This chain uses TRBV4-1 with TRBJ2-7; no clear D gene. The germline gives CDR1 MGHRA, CDR2 YSYEKL. The CDR3 runs 17 residues. Trimming took off 0 bases at V and 4 bases at J, with 19 bases between the two ends. CDR3 DNA sequence: TGCGCCAGCAGCCAAGACACCCCGGCCCCCCCGAGGTACGAGCAGTACTTC. As protein: CASSQDTPAPPRYEQYF.

This chain joins TRBV11-2 and TRBJ1-2; D might be TRBD1 (5 bases). Germline CDR1 is SGHAT and CDR2 is FQNNGV. Trimming removed 3 bases at V and 9 bases at J, with 14 bases between. This CDR3 spans 13 amino acids. CDR3 sequence reads: CASSLTGDWSYTF. The CDR3 bases are TGTGCCAGCAGCTTGACCGGGGACTGGAGCTACACCTTC.

The chain employs TRBV7-9 and TRBJ1-4; D may be TRBD1 (6 bases). Per the germline V gene, CDR1 is SEHNR and CDR2 is FQNEAQ (reference sequence). CDR3 length equals 15 residues. V shed 3 bases and J shed 2 bases, with 10 bases lying between them. The CDR3 DNA reads TGTGCCAGCAGCTTCCTTGGGGGCACTAATGAAAAACTGTTTTTT. Protein: CASSFLGGTNEKLFF.

This clone occurred once. This sequence joins TRBV6-1 and TRBJ2-5, with D perhaps matching TRBD1 (6 bases). This CDR3 region has 13 residues. CDR1 is MNHNS and CDR2 is SASEGT in the germline V gene. V dropped 5 bases and J dropped 6 bases, with 13 bases sitting between them. In DNA, the CDR3 is TGTGCCAGCAGTCCTAGCTGGGACAAGACCCAGTACTTC. Protein: CASSPSWDKTQYF.

J is TRBJ1-1 and V is TRBV19, with 7 bases aligning to TRBD1. The length of the CDR3 is 14 residues. The trim removed 4 bases at V and 7 bases at J, leaving 9 bases unmatched. The germline gives CDR1 LNHDA, CDR2 SQIVND (reference sequence). In DNA, the CDR3 is TGTGCCAGTAGTACGGGGGACAGTATTGTTGAAGCTTTCTTT. Its protein product is CASSTGDSIVEAFF.

This chain links TRBV30 with TRBJ1-1, with 7 bases identical to TRBD1. The V gene's germline CDR1 is GTSNPN and CDR2 SVGIG (reference sequence). CDR3 length equals 14 residues. J lost 0 bases, V lost 2 bases, and 3 bases had no gene match. The CDR3 here is CAWSPGTVNTEAFF. The CDR3 DNA is TGTGCCTGGAGTCCCGGGACAGTGAACACTGAAGCTTTCTTT.

This chain connects TRBV30 to TRBJ2-3; TRBD2 matches 7 bases. CDR1 GTSNPN and CDR2 SVGIG come from the germline V gene (reference sequence). V lost 5 bases to trimming and J lost 0 bases; unmatched junction nucleotides: 8. There are 15 residues in the CDR3. In nucleotides, the CDR3 is TGTGCCTGGGGAGAAAAGCGGGGAAGCACAGATACGCAGTATTTT. Amino acids: CAWGEKRGSTDTQYF.

The rearrangement links TRBV18 to TRBJ1-1; TRBD1 aligns across 7 bases. Germline loops: CDR1 KGHSH, CDR2 LQKENI. The CDR3 is made up of 12 amino acids. V dropped 3 bases and J dropped 8; count of bases not matched to a gene: 3. The CDR3 reads CASSPGGQEAFF. In nucleotides, the CDR3 is TGTGCCAGCTCACCCGGGGGACAGGAAGCTTTCTTT.

The V call is TRBV5-4, the J call TRBJ2-3, with D maybe TRBD2 (5 bases). This CDR3 is 14 amino acids long. CDR1 is SGHNT, CDR2 YYREEE, per germline (reference sequence). With 0 bases removed from V and 6 bases from J, the gap between germline ends came to 11 bases. The CDR3 DNA reads as TGTGCCAGCAGCTTGGCTCTAGCTCCGGATACGCAGTATTTT. This encodes CASSLALAPDTQYF.

This chain joins TRBV4-3 and TRBJ1-1; TRBD1 aligns across 9 bases. J was trimmed by 2 bases and V by 6 bases; bases with no gene match: 13. CDR3 length: 17 residues. Germline-derived CDR1 and CDR2 are LGHNA and YSLEER. For the CDR3, the DNA is TGCGCCAGCAGAGGAACCGGGACAGGGATTGCCAACACTGAAGCTTTCTTT. Translation: CASRGTGTGIANTEAFF.

This chain uses TRBV6-1 with TRBJ1-3; D is ambiguous. The CDR3 length is 16 residues. Trimming took 2 bases from V and 4 from J, leaving 15 bases between them. Germline CDR1 MNHNS, CDR2 SASEGT. This chain's CDR3 is CASSEPLGQSGNTIYF. CDR3 nucleotides: TGTGCCAGCAGTGAACCGTTGGGCCAGTCAGGAAACACCATATATTTT.

This clone was seen a handful of times. The gene calls are TRBV4-1 and TRBJ2-7; 11 nucleotides align to TRBD1. The CDR3 length is 16 residues. V lost 0 bases, J lost 4 bases, and 5 bases stayed unmatched. Looked up from germline, CDR1 is MGHRA and CDR2 is YSYEKL. The CDR3 DNA sequence: TGCGCCAGCAGCCAAGACAGGACAGGGGGCTATTACGAGCAGTACTTC. Protein sequence: CASSQDRTGGYYEQYF.

This sequence joins TRBV5-1 and TRBJ1-2; TRBD1 might be the D (6 bases). Trimming took off 0 bases at V and 7 bases at J, with 13 bases between the two ends. Germline assignment: CDR1 SGHRS and CDR2 YFSETQ. This CDR3 comprises 14 residues. This CDR3 reads CASSLDGRGSGYTF. The CDR3 DNA sequence: TGCGCCAGCAGCTTGGACGGCAGGGGATCTGGCTACACCTTC.

The chain carries TRBV5-4 and TRBJ2-1; 11 bases match TRBD2. Germline-derived CDR1 and CDR2 are SGHNT and YYREEE (reference sequence). Germline trimming cut 4 bases from V and 8 bases from J; bases unmatched to any gene: 11. This CDR3 has 16 amino acids. The CDR3 DNA follows: TGTGCCAGCAGCCGACTAGCGGGACCCCGTACAGATGAGCAGTTCTTC. It specifies CASSRLAGPRTDEQFF.

V gene TRBV7-9 combines with J gene TRBJ1-6; TRBD1 aligns across 10 bases. The germline CDR1 and CDR2 sequences are SEHNR and FQNEAQ (reference sequence). The CDR3 runs 14 residues. V lost 7 bases, J lost 10 bases, and 7 bases stayed unmatched. CDR3 in DNA: TGTGCCAGCACCTCGACAGGGGGCGGATCACCCCTCCACTTT. It codes for CASTSTGGGSPLHF.

V and J are TRBV6-5 and TRBJ2-3; 7 nucleotides line up with TRBD1. V lost 6 bases to trimming and J lost 5 bases; unmatched junction nucleotides: 11. This CDR3 contains 15 residues. CDR1 MNHEY and CDR2 SVGAGI come from the germline V gene. CDR3 nucleotide sequence: TGTGCCAGCAGGGGAACAGGGGCCGGGAAAGATACGCAGTATTTT. As protein: CASRGTGAGKDTQYF.

This clone was found a few times. This chain uses TRBV5-4 with TRBJ1-1; 9 bases map to TRBD1. Germline V gene data show CDR1 as SGHNT and CDR2 as YYREEE (reference sequence). The CDR3 is 14 residues long. V gave up 4 bases and J gave up 5 bases; unmatched junction bases: 6. CDR3 DNA sequence: TGTGCCAGCAGCCCGGGACAGGGCCGGACTGAAGCTTTCTTT. This codes for CASSPGQGRTEAFF.

The chain recombines TRBV14 with TRBJ2-3; 8 nucleotides line up with TRBD2. The germline CDR1 and CDR2 sequences are SGHDN and FVKESK. This CDR3 region has 17 residues. The junction had 10 bases not matched to a gene; V was cut back by 1 base and J by 4 bases. The CDR3 is CASSQVVLAAHPDTQYF. CDR3 bases: TGTGCCAGCAGCCAAGTGGTACTAGCGGCCCATCCAGATACGCAGTATTTT.

This chain links TRBV2 with TRBJ2-3; 11 nucleotides match TRBD2. Germline V gene lookup returns CDR1 SNHLY and CDR2 FYNNEI. CDR3 length equals 16 residues. Germline trimming cut 4 bases from V and 1 base from J; bases unmatched to any gene: 4. The CDR3 DNA reads as TGTGCCAGCAGTGGAGATAGCGGGAGGGGCACAGATACGCAGTATTTT. It specifies CASSGDSGRGTDTQYF. Filled out from reference TRBV2 and TRBJ2-3, the complete variable domain reads EPEVTQTPSHQVTQMGQEVILRCVPISNHLYFYWYRQILGQKVEFLVSFYNNEISEKSEIFDDQFSVERPDGSNFTLKIRSTKLEDSAMYFCASSGDSGRGTDTQYFGPGTRLTVL.

The chain couples TRBV12-5 to TRBJ2-7; D is perhaps TRBD1 (6 bases). The CDR3 is 18 residues long. Per germline, CDR1 LGHNT and CDR2 FRNRAP. Trimming removed 0 bases from V and 0 bases from J, with 18 bases in between. This chain's CDR3 is CASGLVLLPGHSSYEQYF. In DNA form, the CDR3 reads TGTGCTAGTGGTTTGGTACTCCTCCCGGGACACAGCTCCTACGAGCAGTACTTC.

This clone was recorded only once. This rearrangement joins TRBV9 to TRBJ1-5; D might be TRBD1 (6 bases). Trimming cost V 2 bases and J 7 bases, with 16 bases left between them. CDR3 length: 15 amino acids. Germline V CDR1 and CDR2: SGDLS, YYNGEE. CDR3 DNA: TGTGCCAGCAGCGTCGGCCCGCAGGGGCCACAGCCCCAGCATTTT. It translates to CASSVGPQGPQPQHF.

In nucleotides, the CDR3 is TGCGCCAGCAGCCAACAAACAGGGTTGTCTCCCGGGGAGCTGTTTTTT. Amino acid sequence: CASSQQTGLSPGELFF. The chain is built from TRBV4-3 and TRBJ2-2, with D maybe TRBD1 (6 bases). The germline V gene encodes CDR1 LGHNA and CDR2 YSLEER. V was cut by 2 bases and J by 6 bases, with 16 bases left in between. The CDR3 contains 16 residues.

The chain recombines TRBV30 with TRBJ2-3; 11 nucleotides line up with TRBD1. Germline V lookup: CDR1 GTSNPN, CDR2 SVGIG (reference sequence). V was clipped by 5 bases and J by 6 bases; unmatched bases: 4. The CDR3 is 13 residues long. CDR3 amino acids: CAWWTGGLDTQYF. In nucleotides, the CDR3 is TGTGCCTGGTGGACAGGGGGCCTGGATACGCAGTATTTT.